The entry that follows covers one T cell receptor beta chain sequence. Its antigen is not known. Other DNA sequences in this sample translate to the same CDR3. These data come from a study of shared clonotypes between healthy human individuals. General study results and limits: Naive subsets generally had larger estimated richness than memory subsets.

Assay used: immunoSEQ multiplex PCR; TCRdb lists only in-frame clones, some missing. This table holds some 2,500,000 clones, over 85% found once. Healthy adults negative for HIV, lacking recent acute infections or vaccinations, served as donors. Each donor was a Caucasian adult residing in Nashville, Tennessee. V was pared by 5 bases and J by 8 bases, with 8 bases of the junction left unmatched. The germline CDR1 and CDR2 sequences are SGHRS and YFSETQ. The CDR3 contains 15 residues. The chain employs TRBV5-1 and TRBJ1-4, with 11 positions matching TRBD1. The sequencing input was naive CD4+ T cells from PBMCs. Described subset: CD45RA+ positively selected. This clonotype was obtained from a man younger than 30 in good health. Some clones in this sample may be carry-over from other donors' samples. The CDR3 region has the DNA TGCGCCAGCAGTCCAGGGACAGGGGGAGAAGAAAAACTGTTTTTT. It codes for CASSPGTGGEEKLFF. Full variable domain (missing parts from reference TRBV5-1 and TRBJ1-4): KAGVTQTPRYLIKTRGQQVTLSCSPISGHRSVSWYQQTPGQGLQFLFEYFSETQRNKGNFPGRFSGRQFSNSRSEMNVSTLELGDSALYLCASSPGTGGEEKLFFGSGTQLSVL.